This T cell receptor (beta chain) was documented in a study of cytomegalovirus exposure and HLA in healthy donors. Study-level findings and limits: Other equally common chains were less clonally expanded than HLA-associated TCR beta chains, a later analysis showed.

A note on this clone: The antigen is not known.

The V gene end was trimmed by 2 bases and the J gene end by 14 bases; junction bases not matched to a gene: 6. The CDR3 is 11 residues long. The germline V gene encodes CDR1 DFQATT and CDR2 SNEGSKA (reference sequence). Researchers ran the PCR with 60 Vbeta and 13 Jbeta primers. The assay was immunoSEQ multiplex PCR, and TCRdb's table has in-frame clones only and misses some. In the table there are 200,000 or so clones, more than 75% of which are singletons. This clonotype was obtained from a woman aged 45-60 years in good health and CMV-seropositive. Sequenced sample: PBMCs. The gene calls are TRBV20-1 and TRBJ2-1; 7 positions match TRBD2. CDR3 sequence: CSARYQLAEFF. CDR3 DNA: TGCAGTGCTAGATACCAGCTAGCGGAGTTCTTC.